This T cell receptor (beta chain) was captured by sequencing in a study of blood T cell repertoires in COVID-19. Study in general: Before being deemed recovered, Cohort 3 donors had two negative PCRs, clearance, or symptom resolution.

Trimming shortened V by 0 bases and J by 3 bases, and 12 bases separated the two germline ends. CDR1 and CDR2 (germline): MGHRA, YSYEKL. The CDR3 spans 15 residues. In the authors' methods: Counts of nucleated cells, estimated from reference gene primer amplification, were obtained. Assay used: immunoSEQ multiplex PCR; TCRdb lists only in-frame clones, some missing. Clone size and the V and J calls come from that table; the DNA yielded D and trimming. This table holds 300,000 to 450,000 clones, 87% found once. The rearrangement uses TRBV4-1 and TRBJ2-7; D call uncertain. This TCR came from a man aged 35 to 55 in a cohort exposed to, infected with or recovered from COVID-19 (not recorded which). Sequencing was performed on PBMCs or T cells enriched from blood (not recorded which). CDR3 in amino acids: CASSQEGGGYYEQYF. In DNA form, the CDR3 reads TGCGCCAGCAGCCAAGAAGGTGGCGGTTACTACGAGCAGTACTTC.